This T cell receptor beta chain was retrieved from a study of radiotherapy plus CTLA-4 blockade in lung cancer. Profiled with immunoSEQ multiplex PCR; TCRdb holds only in-frame clones, not every one. The repertoire consists of about 120,000 clones, with just under 80% occurring once and the leading ten covering 4.5% to 5.5%. V lost 6 bases, J lost 4 bases, and 15 bases stayed unmatched. The CDR3 is 16 amino acids. Germline lookup yields CDR1 SGDLS and CDR2 YYNGEE. Ipilimumab-mediated CTLA-4 blockade plus focal radiation was given to patients having chemo-refractory metastatic non-small-cell lung cancer.

J is TRBJ2-5 and V is TRBV9; 7 bases match TRBD2. This clonotype was obtained from a human donor with non-small cell lung cancer who had a partial response to radiotherapy plus ipilimumab. Sequencing was performed on peripheral blood, taken from a patient treated with radiotherapy plus ipilimumab. CDR3 nucleotides: TGTGCCAGCACCCCGACTAGCTCCCCCGAGGGAGAGACCCAGTACTTC. It specifies CASTPTSSPEGETQYF.